These 8 T cell receptor beta chains came from one sample sequenced in a study of blood T cell repertoires in COVID-19. Produced via immunoSEQ multiplex PCR; TCRdb's table is partial and in-frame only. The profile shows around 310,000 clones, roughly 90% of them singletons. The sample was peripheral blood. The receptors here all came from a woman in her forties or fifties with active or convalescent COVID-19.

The chain employs TRBV4-2 and TRBJ2-7, with a tentative D call TRBD1 (6 bases). With 1 base removed from V and 3 bases from J, the gap between germline ends came to 10 bases. Per the germline V gene, CDR1 is LGHNA and CDR2 is YNFKEQ. This CDR3 is 14 amino acids long. The CDR3: CASSQADRVYEQYF. In DNA, the CDR3 is TGTGCCAGCAGCCAAGCGGACAGAGTCTACGAGCAGTACTTC.

The V call is TRBV29-1, the J call TRBJ2-7; TRBD1 might be the D (5 bases). CDR1 SQVTM and CDR2 ANQGSEA come from the germline V gene. The ends were cut back, 0 bases at V and 4 bases at J, with 16 bases in the middle. The CDR3 is 15 residues long. The DNA of the CDR3 is TGCAGCGTTGAAGATCTCGGAGCAGGGAAATACGAGCAGTACTTC. This translates into CSVEDLGAGKYEQYF.

The CDR3 nucleotides are TGTGCCAGCAGCCCCCAGGGGCCTAATTCACCCCTCCACTTT. Translated: CASSPQGPNSPLHF. V gene TRBV7-3 combines with J gene TRBJ1-6, with D maybe TRBD1 (6 bases). V shed 5 bases and J shed 6 bases, with 11 bases lying between them. CDR1 is SGHTA and CDR2 is FQGTGA in the germline V gene. The CDR3 loop spans 14 amino acids.

The gene calls are TRBV10-1 and TRBJ2-1, with D possibly being TRBD2 (5 bases). The germline CDR1 and CDR2 sequences are WNHNN and SYGVQD (reference sequence). The CDR3 extends over 13 amino acids. Trimming cost V 7 bases and J 6 bases, with 13 bases left between them. The CDR3 coding sequence is TGCGCCAGCACCCTACTAGTCAGCAATGAGCAGTTCTTC. It yields the protein CASTLLVSNEQFF.

J is TRBJ1-6 and V is TRBV2; 7 nucleotides agree with TRBD1. This CDR3 has 18 residues. V lost 0 bases and J lost 4; bases outside the gene matches: 9. Germline V gene lookup returns CDR1 SNHLY and CDR2 FYNNEI. CDR3 residues: CASSEAEGQKPYNSPLHF. CDR3 nucleotides: TGTGCCAGCAGTGAAGCGGAGGGACAGAAACCTTATAATTCACCCCTCCACTTT.

The chain couples TRBV18 to TRBJ2-1, with 10 bases lining up with TRBD1. Germline loops: CDR1 KGHSH, CDR2 LQKENI. V lost 4 bases and J lost 0; bases outside the gene matches: 6. CDR3 length: 17 residues. DNA for the CDR3: TGTGCCAGCTCACGCCGGGACAGGGGAAGCTCCTACAATGAGCAGTTCTTC. Its translation: CASSRRDRGSSYNEQFF.

The gene calls are TRBV15 and TRBJ2-1; D possibly corresponds to TRBD2 (5 bases). Between the trimmed V and J ends, which lost 0 bases and 7 bases, there was a span of 16 bases. The germline gives CDR1 LNHNV, CDR2 YYDKDF (reference sequence). CDR3 length equals 16 residues. The CDR3: CATSRDRSSVGNEQFF. The CDR3 DNA reads as TGTGCCACCAGCAGAGATCGGAGTAGCGTAGGGAATGAGCAGTTCTTC.

The V and J genes are TRBV18 and TRBJ1-2; TRBD1 is a possible D gene (5 bases). This CDR3 region has 13 residues. Germline CDR1 and CDR2: KGHSH and LQKENI. Trimming removed 3 bases at V and 5 bases at J, with 10 bases between. Written as DNA, the CDR3 is TGTGCCAGCTCACCTGAGACAGCGTATGGCTACACCTTC. This gives the protein CASSPETAYGYTF.